These 18 T cell receptor beta chains were all obtained from the same sample, sequenced in a study of patients and donors after allogeneic stem cell transplantation. One entry per CDR3 protein results from TCRdb running MiXCR on the RT-PCR reads. Here the sample spans about 160,000 distinct CDR3 sequences, more than 20% being singletons. Sequencing used blood, either unsorted or a sorted T cell fraction (not recorded which). These receptors were collected from a human donor who was either an allogeneic HSCT recipient or a stem cell or donor lymphocyte infusion donor (not recorded which). It is not recorded whose cells these are; they may come from a transplant donor.

The CDR3 sequence: CASSQDWTSSSTDTQYF. As DNA, the CDR3 is TGTGCCAGCAGCCAAGATTGGACATCCTCTAGCACAGATACGCAGTATTTT. This chain links TRBV14 with TRBJ2-3, with D tentatively TRBD1 (5 bases). Looked up from germline, CDR1 is SGHDN and CDR2 is FVKESK. V lost 0 bases and J 0 bases, leaving 13 bases between the germline ends. The CDR3 totals 17 residues.

The chain employs TRBV6-5 and TRBJ1-6; D unresolved. The CDR3 totals 12 residues. Between the trimmed V and J ends, which lost 8 bases and 9 bases, there was a span of 11 bases. Germline CDR1 is MNHEY and CDR2 is SVGAGI. The chain's CDR3 is CASGDRGSPLHF. The CDR3, as DNA: TGTGCCAGCGGGGATAGAGGTTCACCCCTCCACTTT.

This clonotype came up a few times. The V and J genes are TRBV29-1 and TRBJ1-1, with D possibly TRBD1 on 5 matching bases. The CDR3 has 11 residues. CDR1 and CDR2 from the germline V gene are SQVTM and ANQGSEA. Trimming took 6 bases from V and 5 from J, leaving 10 bases between them. CDR3 sequence reads: CSVRAGTEAFF. The CDR3 nucleotides are TGCAGCGTCCGAGCAGGGACTGAAGCTTTCTTT.

V and J are TRBV20-1 and TRBJ2-3; D remains unclear. Trimming took 4 bases from V and 4 from J, leaving 15 bases between them. CDR1 and CDR2 (germline): DFQATT, SNEGSKA (reference sequence). The CDR3 covers 14 residues. For the CDR3, the DNA is TGCAGTGCTACCCGTCCCACTCAGGCAGATACGCAGTATTTT. It is translated as CSATRPTQADTQYF.

CDR3 region: CASRSTDRGEDTQYF. CDR3 DNA: TGTGCCAGCAGGTCCACGGACAGGGGGGAAGATACGCAGTATTTT. V is TRBV5-6 and J is TRBJ2-3; 10 bases match TRBD1. V dropped 5 bases and J dropped 5; count of bases not matched to a gene: 8. Germline lookup yields CDR1 SGHDT and CDR2 YYEEEE. CDR3 length equals 15 residues.

The chain is built from TRBV20-1 and TRBJ1-1; no clear D gene. CDR1 DFQATT and CDR2 SNEGSKA come from the germline V gene (reference sequence). The CDR3 loop spans 11 amino acids. V was trimmed by 6 bases and J by 1 base, leaving 6 bases between them. CDR3 sequence: CSADENTEAFF. The CDR3 nucleotides read TGCAGTGCCGACGAGAACACTGAAGCTTTCTTT.

This clonotype has only a few counts. V and J are TRBV4-1 and TRBJ1-4; D uncertain. This CDR3 comprises 15 residues. CDR1 MGHRA and CDR2 YSYEKL come from the germline V gene. With 1 base removed from V and 0 bases from J, the gap between germline ends came to 6 bases. The CDR3 sequence is CASSQVGTTNEKLFF. CDR3 in DNA: TGCGCCAGCAGCCAAGTTGGGACAACTAATGAAAAACTGTTTTTT.

This clonotype turned up a few times. This rearrangement joins TRBV20-1 to TRBJ1-1; weak D call: TRBD1 (5 bases). V was clipped by 3 bases and J by 5 bases, with 19 bases between them. The germline gives CDR1 DFQATT, CDR2 SNEGSKA (reference sequence). This CDR3 comprises 15 residues. CDR3 nucleotides: TGCAGTGCTAGGGCGGGGACGGCCCCGAGAACTGAAGCTTTCTTT. This gives the protein CSARAGTAPRTEAFF.

This rearrangement joins TRBV29-1 to TRBJ2-7; the match to TRBD1 covers 7 bases. This CDR3 has 13 residues. V shed 7 bases and J 5 bases; nucleotides not matched to a gene: 11. CDR1 is SQVTM, CDR2 ANQGSEA, per germline. The CDR3 reads CSATQGFGDEQYF. The CDR3 coding sequence is TGCAGCGCGACACAGGGGTTTGGAGACGAGCAGTACTTC.

This clonotype was seen a handful of times. This chain joins TRBV3-1 and TRBJ2-1, with D possibly being TRBD1 or TRBD2 (5 bases each). This CDR3 region has 17 residues. V lost 4 bases to trimming and J lost 2 bases, with 18 bases between them. CDR1 LGHDT and CDR2 YNNKEL come from the germline V gene (reference sequence). The CDR3 loop is CASSRRFWDATYNEQFF. The CDR3 nucleotides are TGTGCCAGCAGCCGCCGGTTTTGGGACGCAACCTACAATGAGCAGTTCTTC.

The chain is built from TRBV29-1 and TRBJ2-3; 11 bases match TRBD1. The V segment lost 4 bases and the J segment 2 bases; nucleotides outside the gene matches: 5. This CDR3 is built from 15 residues. Germline V gives CDR1 SQVTM, CDR2 ANQGSEA. The CDR3: CSVVWTGGPTDTQYF. The DNA for the CDR3 is TGCAGCGTTGTGTGGACAGGGGGCCCCACAGATACGCAGTATTTT.

This clonotype has just a few counts. The V call is TRBV10-3, the J call TRBJ2-7; 9 bases fit TRBD1. CDR1 is ENHRY, CDR2 SYGVKD, per germline. This CDR3 is built from 17 residues. V lost 3 bases to trimming and J lost 5 bases; unmatched junction nucleotides: 14. The CDR3 DNA is TGTGCCATCAGTGATTCAAGGTACACGGGACAGGGAGACGAGCAGTACTTC. Translating gives CAISDSRYTGQGDEQYF.

This clonotype was found a few times. V usage is TRBV12-3 or TRBV12-4 and J usage is TRBJ2-1; 8 positions agree with TRBD2. This CDR3 has 13 residues. The ends lost 10 bases at V and 7 bases at J; junction bases unmatched: 9. The CDR3 coding sequence is TGTGCCACAGGGCGGGAGGTGAGGAATGAGCAGTTCTTC. Amino acid sequence: CATGREVRNEQFF.

This clonotype was observed many times. The CDR3 sequence is CASSLALTGTRSLGKLFF. CDR3 nucleotides: TGTGCCAGCAGCTTAGCCCTAACAGGGACCCGATCCCTTGGAAAACTGTTTTTT. The chain couples TRBV7-9 to TRBJ1-4, with a possible D match to TRBD1 (6 bases). Germline-derived CDR1 and CDR2 are SEHNR and FQNEAQ (reference sequence). This CDR3 has 18 residues. V lost 0 bases and J 10 bases, leaving 24 bases between the germline ends.

Details on this clonotype: A much larger clonotype is one base distant, so this may be a read error. J is TRBJ1-6 and V is TRBV12-3 or TRBV12-4, with D possibly being TRBD1 (5 bases). CDR3 length: 12 amino acids. CDR3 in amino acids: CAGSYGGSPLHF. Here the CDR3 DNA reads TGTGCCGGCAGCTACGGGGGATCACCCCTCCACTTT.

This clonotype was seen many times. The chain couples TRBV29-1 to TRBJ1-3, with D possibly being TRBD1 (5 bases). The V gene lost 5 bases and the J gene lost 4 bases, with 9 bases spanning the gap. The V gene's germline CDR1 is SQVTM and CDR2 ANQGSEA. The CDR3 is made up of 12 amino acids. The CDR3: CSVWDAGNTIYF. The CDR3 region has the DNA TGCAGCGTTTGGGACGCAGGAAACACCATATATTTT.

A few counts support this clonotype. The rearrangement joins TRBV4-1 to TRBJ2-1, with D possibly called TRBD1 or TRBD2 (5 bases each). Germline loops: CDR1 MGHRA, CDR2 YSYEKL. This CDR3 has 17 amino acids. Between the trimmed V and J ends, which lost 1 base and 4 bases, there was a span of 17 bases. Here the CDR3 DNA reads TGCGCCAGCAGCCAAGTATCGGGGCAGGGTCTGTACAATGAGCAGTTCTTC. Protein sequence: CASSQVSGQGLYNEQFF.

The rearrangement joins TRBV3-1 to TRBJ2-1; D gene unclear. The CDR3 extends over 17 amino acids. With 4 bases removed from V and 9 bases from J, the gap between germline ends came to 25 bases. The germline CDR1 and CDR2 sequences are LGHDT and YNNKEL (reference sequence). CDR3: CASSPDYSRAPFGEQFF. The CDR3 nucleotides read TGTGCCAGCAGCCCCGATTATTCCCGGGCCCCTTTCGGTGAGCAGTTCTTC.